These 5 T cell receptor beta chains were all obtained from the same sample, sequenced in a study of T cells in Graves' hyperthyroidism and ophthalmopathy. TCR beta CDR3 sequences were amplified from RNA transcripts. The study used the HTBI primer set for a first-round RT-PCR of the TCR CDR3. TCRdb reanalysed the multiplex PCR reads using MiXCR and keeps one entry per CDR3 protein. The profile shows 350,000 to 450,000 distinct CDR3 sequences, about 15% of them singletons. Sequencing was carried out using blood. Receptors originate from a woman aged 55-69 years with Graves' hyperthyroidism.

This clonotype was picked up many times. DNA of the CDR3: TGTGCCAGCAGTTACGGGACAGGGAATAGGGGAAATGAGCAGTTCTTC. Translated: CASSYGTGNRGNEQFF. The chain joins TRBV6-5 to TRBJ2-1; 9 bases map to TRBD1. J lost 7 bases, V lost 2 bases, and 9 bases had no gene match. CDR3 length: 16 residues. Germline CDR1 MNHEY, CDR2 SVGAGI.

This chain links TRBV10-3 with TRBJ2-7; 7 bases match TRBD2. The CDR3 has 16 residues. CDR1 ENHRY and CDR2 SYGVKD come from the germline V gene. V was pared by 0 bases and J by 2 bases, with 7 bases of the junction left unmatched. The CDR3 region is CAISESALAITYEQYF. The CDR3 DNA is TGTGCCATCAGTGAGTCGGCACTAGCGATTACCTACGAGCAGTACTTC.

At least ten counts were recorded for this clonotype. CDR3 loop: CASSLAARRIDTQYF. The DNA of the CDR3 is TGTGCCAGCAGCTTGGCCGCGAGACGAATAGATACGCAGTATTTT. The chain employs TRBV5-8 and TRBJ2-3; D remains ambiguous. V was trimmed by 0 bases and J by 5 bases, leaving 13 bases between them. The CDR3 contains 15 residues. Per the germline V gene, CDR1 is SGHTS and CDR2 is YDEGEE.

This clonotype was counted a few times. The chain combines TRBV20-1 with TRBJ2-3; 8 positions match TRBD2. J lost 1 base, V lost 5 bases, and 8 bases had no gene match. The length of the CDR3 is 15 residues. In germline, CDR1 is DFQATT, CDR2 SNEGSKA (reference sequence). The CDR3 loop reads CSAYRSGEGTDTQYF. The CDR3 DNA follows: TGCAGTGCTTACCGTAGCGGGGAGGGCACAGATACGCAGTATTTT.

Turning to this clonotype: This may stem from a read error, because a much larger clone lies one nucleotide away. The chain carries TRBV20-1 and TRBJ2-3; D remains ambiguous. The J call is in doubt because the DNA end fits TRBJ1-5 better. Germline CDR1 reads DFQATT; CDR2 reads SNEGSKA (reference sequence). The CDR3 totals 14 residues. The chain's CDR3 is CSARRELSTDTQHF. The CDR3 nucleotides read TGCAGTGCTAGACGGGAGCTGAGCACAGATACGCAGCATTTT.